The 28 T cell receptor beta chains below come from one sample, sequenced in a study of OX40 agonist ivuxolimab in advanced cancers. The table came from immunoSEQ multiplex PCR; TCRdb's copy has only in-frame clones and leaves some out. The data hold approximately 59,000 clones, with approximately 86% observed a single time. The sample in question was CD4+ or CD8+ T cells sorted from blood, obtained in a trial of the OX40 agonist ivuxolimab. Every receptor here comes from an adult with an advanced solid tumor such as melanoma, head and neck, liver or kidney cancer.

V is TRBV9 and J is TRBJ1-3; tentatively, D is TRBD1 (5 bases). Trimming removed 0 bases from V and 7 bases from J, with 17 bases in between. The CDR3 spans 16 residues. The V gene's germline CDR1 is SGDLS and CDR2 YYNGEE. The CDR3 DNA reads TGTGCCAGCAGCGTAGGTGGACCCCAGGGAAGGAACACCATATATTTT. Translation gives CASSVGGPQGRNTIYF. Complete variable domain (other parts from reference TRBV9 and TRBJ1-3): DSGVTQTPKHLITATGQRVTLRCSPRSGDLSVYWYQQSLDQGLQFLIQYYNGEERAKGNILERFSAQQFPDLHSELNLSSLELGDSALYFCASSVGGPQGRNTIYFGEGSWLTVV.

The V gene is TRBV19, the J gene TRBJ1-2; TRBD1 matches at 9 bases. The CDR3 totals 15 residues. Germline lookup yields CDR1 LNHDA and CDR2 SQIVND (reference sequence). The junction had 7 bases not matched to a gene; V was cut back by 4 bases and J by 4 bases. This CDR3 is CASSTGTGSGYGYTF. In DNA form, the CDR3 reads TGTGCCAGTAGTACCGGGACAGGGTCCGGCTATGGCTACACCTTC.

This clone was observed a single time. The chain employs TRBV7-3 and TRBJ2-5; D possibly corresponds to TRBD1 (6 bases). V lost 5 bases and J lost 3, with 10 bases in between. The CDR3 covers 13 residues. The germline V gene encodes CDR1 SGHTA and CDR2 FQGTGA. CDR3 loop: CASSPGAEETQYF. The DNA of the CDR3 is TGTGCCAGCAGCCCAGGGGCAGAAGAGACCCAGTACTTC.

The chain joins TRBV19 to TRBJ2-1; TRBD2 aligns across 14 bases. Germline lookup yields CDR1 LNHDA and CDR2 SQIVND (reference sequence). The V and J ends lost 4 bases and 8 bases, in that order; junction bases with no gene match: 1. The CDR3 has 14 amino acids. The CDR3 coding sequence is TGTGCCAGTAGTAGGGGACTAGCGGGAGATGAGCAGTTCTTC. As protein: CASSRGLAGDEQFF.

The V gene is TRBV5-6, the J gene TRBJ1-2, with D possibly matching TRBD1 (6 bases). The germline gives CDR1 SGHDT, CDR2 YYEEEE. The V gene lost 2 bases and the J gene lost 6 bases, with 11 bases spanning the gap. The CDR3 has 13 amino acids. The CDR3 nucleotides are TGTGCCAGCAGCTTAGGCCAGGGGAATGGCTACACCTTC. It codes for CASSLGQGNGYTF.

The gene calls are TRBV2 and TRBJ1-4; D ambiguous. Looked up from germline, CDR1 is SNHLY and CDR2 is FYNNEI. V lost 3 bases, J lost 10 bases, and 12 bases lay in between. The CDR3 has 13 amino acids. CDR3 loop: CASSENELGKLFF. CDR3 nucleotide sequence: TGTGCCAGCAGTGAGAATGAGCTGGGAAAACTGTTTTTT.

The chain uses TRBV27 and TRBJ2-7; D is unresolved. Between the trimmed V and J ends, which lost 2 bases and 3 bases, there was a span of 11 bases. The germline gives CDR1 MNHEY, CDR2 SMNVEV (reference sequence). The CDR3 is 14 residues long. This chain's CDR3 is CASSLGETGYEQYF. CDR3 in DNA: TGTGCCAGCAGTTTAGGTGAGACCGGCTACGAGCAGTACTTC.

The V gene is TRBV27, the J gene TRBJ2-3; no clear D gene. Trimming removed 6 bases at V and 6 bases at J, with 19 bases between. This CDR3 region has 15 residues. Germline assignment: CDR1 MNHEY and CDR2 SMNVEV (reference sequence). This chain's CDR3 is CASSPSGSLWDTQYF. The CDR3 DNA follows: TGTGCCAGCAGCCCCTCCGGATCTCTTTGGGATACGCAGTATTTT.

The J gene is TRBJ2-7, the V gene TRBV28; D perhaps matches TRBD1 (8 bases). This CDR3 is built from 12 residues. The germline V gene has CDR1 MDHEN and CDR2 SYDVKM. The V gene lost 6 bases and the J gene lost 12 bases, with 18 bases spanning the gap. The CDR3 DNA reads as TGTGCCAGCAGGGAAGACAGGGGAGGGGTGTACTTC. Its protein is CASREDRGGVYF.

The V call is TRBV9, the J call TRBJ2-1; 8 bases map to TRBD1. There are 13 residues in the CDR3. The V gene end was trimmed by 3 bases and the J gene end by 7 bases; junction bases not matched to a gene: 3. Germline V gene lookup returns CDR1 SGDLS and CDR2 YYNGEE. The CDR3 here is CASSAGQVNEQFF. The CDR3 DNA is TGTGCCAGCAGCGCGGGACAGGTTAATGAGCAGTTCTTC.

The chain links TRBV29-1 to TRBJ2-2; D is uncertain. This CDR3 is built from 12 residues. V was trimmed by 6 bases and J by 3 bases, leaving 8 bases between them. Germline V gives CDR1 SQVTM, CDR2 ANQGSEA. CDR3: CSVSTDTGELFF. The DNA for the CDR3 is TGCAGCGTGTCTACAGACACCGGGGAGCTGTTTTTT.

V and J are TRBV5-1 and TRBJ2-1; 9 bases align to TRBD2. The CDR3 runs to 16 residues. CDR1 and CDR2 from the germline V gene are SGHRS and YFSETQ. With V trimmed by 4 bases and J by 3 bases, 8 bases remained unmatched. CDR3 amino acids: CASSLNAGGGYNEQFF. The CDR3 bases are TGCGCCAGCAGCCTGAATGCGGGAGGGGGCTACAATGAGCAGTTCTTC.

The chain couples TRBV2 to TRBJ2-2; D uncertain. The CDR3 is 13 amino acids. Germline V gives CDR1 SNHLY, CDR2 FYNNEI. Trimming cost V 5 bases and J 5 bases, with 9 bases left between them. The CDR3, as DNA: TGTGCCAGCAGTAAAAGAGCTACCGGGGAGCTGTTTTTT. The encoded protein is CASSKRATGELFF.

This clone was observed a handful of times. The chain has TRBV2 and TRBJ1-5, with D maybe TRBD1 (5 bases). V shed 7 bases and J shed 0 bases, with 10 bases lying between them. Per the germline V gene, CDR1 is SNHLY and CDR2 is FYNNEI. The CDR3 has 14 residues. The CDR3 is CASNLDNSNQPQHF. CDR3 sequence (DNA): TGTGCCAGCAACTTGGACAATAGCAATCAGCCCCAGCATTTT.

This chain links TRBV4-3 with TRBJ2-5; 11 positions agree with TRBD2. The CDR3 spans 21 residues. V dropped 4 bases and J dropped 0; count of bases not matched to a gene: 19. Germline V lookup: CDR1 LGHNA, CDR2 YSLEER. As DNA, the CDR3 is TGCGCCAGCAGCCCCAGTTGGCAGGGGACTAGCGGAAACCAGTACCAAGAGACCCAGTACTTC. This codes for CASSPSWQGTSGNQYQETQYF.

This chain joins TRBV11-3 and TRBJ2-3, with 8 bases aligning to TRBD2. Germline trimming cut 2 bases from V and 4 bases from J; bases unmatched to any gene: 2. The CDR3 consists of 14 residues. In germline, CDR1 is SGHNT, CDR2 YENEEA. The CDR3 nucleotides read TGTGCCAGCAGCTTACTTAGCGGGGCAGATACGCAGTATTTT. It encodes CASSLLSGADTQYF.

The chain joins TRBV10-3 to TRBJ1-6; 11 bases line up with TRBD1. J lost 4 bases, V lost 9 bases, and 11 bases had no gene match. This CDR3 region has 17 residues. Germline-derived CDR1 and CDR2 are ENHRY and SYGVKD. This CDR3 is CAISSPGTGGYNSPLHF. For the CDR3, the DNA is TGTGCCATTTCCTCCCCCGGGACAGGGGGTTATAATTCACCCCTCCACTTT.

The chain has TRBV27 and TRBJ2-1, with D possibly being TRBD1 (6 bases). V was cut by 2 bases and J by 3 bases, with 11 bases left in between. This CDR3 spans 15 amino acids. Germline V lookup: CDR1 MNHEY, CDR2 SMNVEV (reference sequence). CDR3 loop: CASSLTGTIYNEQFF. The CDR3 region has the DNA TGTGCCAGCAGTTTAACCGGGACAATCTACAATGAGCAGTTCTTC.

The chain uses TRBV10-2 and TRBJ1-1; 7 positions match TRBD1. This CDR3 has 13 residues. J gave up 1 base and V 10 bases, and 6 bases lay outside the gene matches. Germline loops: CDR1 WSHSY, CDR2 SAAADI. CDR3 region: CAKRGPGNTEAFF. For the CDR3, the DNA is TGCGCCAAAAGGGGGCCGGGGAACACTGAAGCTTTCTTT.

The chain combines TRBV30 with TRBJ2-7; D is possibly TRBD1 (5 bases). CDR1 GTSNPN and CDR2 SVGIG come from the germline V gene (reference sequence). The CDR3 is made up of 11 amino acids. With 2 bases removed from V and 5 bases from J, the gap between germline ends came to 7 bases. CDR3 nucleotide sequence: TGTGCCTGGAGTCAGGGCAACGAGCAGTACTTC. As protein: CAWSQGNEQYF.

This clone is a singleton in its sample. This chain joins TRBV27 and TRBJ1-2; D gene unclear. V lost 8 bases, J lost 2 bases, and 21 bases lay in between. The CDR3 consists of 16 residues. Germline values: CDR1 MNHEY, CDR2 SMNVEV (reference sequence). CDR3 amino acids: CASPAEFRIINYGYTF. The CDR3 region has the DNA TGTGCCAGCCCTGCCGAGTTCAGGATCATCAACTATGGCTACACCTTC.

This sequence joins TRBV29-1 and TRBJ2-5; unclear D gene. This CDR3 is built from 11 residues. CDR1 is SQVTM, CDR2 ANQGSEA, per germline. The V gene lost 3 bases and the J gene lost 4 bases, with 6 bases spanning the gap. This chain's CDR3 is CSVDQVETQYF. The DNA of the CDR3 is TGCAGCGTTGATCAGGTAGAGACCCAGTACTTC.

CDR3 protein: CASSRGSGRGNEQYF. CDR3 coding DNA: TGTGCCAGTAGCCGAGGTAGCGGGAGAGGCAACGAGCAGTACTTC. The rearrangement uses TRBV19 and TRBJ2-7, with 9 bases identical to TRBD2. The CDR3 covers 15 residues. CDR1 is LNHDA and CDR2 is SQIVND in the germline V gene (reference sequence). J was trimmed by 5 bases and V by 6 bases; bases with no gene match: 11.

The chain uses TRBV7-9 and TRBJ1-1; D is perhaps TRBD1 (5 bases). CDR1 and CDR2 (germline): SEHNR, FQNEAQ (reference sequence). CDR3 length equals 15 residues. With 2 bases removed from V and 5 bases from J, the gap between germline ends came to 15 bases. This CDR3 reads CASSLLSFGGTEAFF. In nucleotides, the CDR3 is TGTGCCAGCAGCTTATTAAGTTTCGGGGGGACTGAAGCTTTCTTT.

The chain combines TRBV15 with TRBJ2-5, with D possibly being TRBD2 (6 bases). Germline lookup yields CDR1 LNHNV and CDR2 YYDKDF (reference sequence). The CDR3 is made up of 12 amino acids. Trimming took off 1 base at V and 9 bases at J, with 9 bases between the two ends. In DNA form, the CDR3 reads TGTGCCACCAGCAGAGTTTCGGGGGCCCAGTACTTC. Protein product: CATSRVSGAQYF.

The V gene is TRBV6-5, the J gene TRBJ1-2; tentatively, D is TRBD1 (5 bases). Germline V gene data show CDR1 as MNHEY and CDR2 as SVGAGI. V was shortened by 7 bases and J by 6 bases, with 15 bases between the two germline ends. This CDR3 has 13 amino acids. This CDR3 is CASKTGTSHGYTF. The CDR3 DNA sequence: TGTGCCAGCAAAACCGGGACCTCGCATGGCTACACCTTC.

In this sample, this clone turned up once. V is TRBV30 and J is TRBJ2-3; no reliable D call. Germline values: CDR1 GTSNPN, CDR2 SVGIG (reference sequence). The CDR3 consists of 13 residues. V was cut by 3 bases and J by 4 bases, with 11 bases left in between. This CDR3 is CAWRAPPSDTQYF. In nucleotides, the CDR3 is TGTGCCTGGAGGGCTCCACCCTCAGATACGCAGTATTTT.

V and J are TRBV14 and TRBJ2-1; D perhaps matches TRBD2 (5 bases). Germline V lookup: CDR1 SGHDN, CDR2 FVKESK. V was trimmed by 0 bases and J by 9 bases, leaving 12 bases between them. The CDR3 covers 14 residues. The CDR3 protein is CASSQDWSGSEQFF. In DNA, the CDR3 is TGTGCCAGCAGCCAAGATTGGAGCGGCAGTGAGCAGTTCTTC. Supplemented by reference TRBV14 and TRBJ2-1, the full variable domain reads EAGVTQFPSHSVIEKGQTVTLRCDPISGHDNLYWYRRVMGKEIKFLLHFVKESKQDESGMPNNRFLAERTGGTYSTLKVQPAELEDSGVYFCASSQDWSGSEQFFGPGTRLTVL.